This TCR beta chain was identified during a study of CD8 T cells in Susac syndrome. Across the whole study: When their blood was taken, the Susac syndrome patients had either not yet had any therapy, were taking corticosteroids, or were taking intravenous immunoglobulin alone.

The study sequenced TCR beta in blood CD8+ and CD4+ T cells. Negative isolation yielded CD8+ and CD4+ T cells; FACS enriched TEMRA cells. RNA was extracted with the RNeasy kit, and a quantity of 0.5 to 1 ug was reverse transcribed using random hexamers. Amplification of TCR beta CDR3 used immunoSEQ multiplex PCR across 54 Vbeta and 13 Jbeta. TCRdb passed the immunoSEQ multiplex PCR reads through MiXCR, listing each CDR3 protein once. The repertoire has roughly 110,000 distinct CDR3 sequences, approximately 94% of them found once; the top ten carry 0.41%. The sequencing input was CD8+ T cells from PBMCs. This clonotype was obtained from a human donor with Susac syndrome.

The CDR3, as DNA: TGTGCCACCAGCTCGGGACAAAGCAATCAGCCCCAGCATTTT. This codes for CATSSGQSNQPQHF. V and J are TRBV15 and TRBJ1-5, with a weak D call TRBD1 (6 bases). V lost 5 bases to trimming and J lost 1 base, with 9 bases between them. This CDR3 contains 14 residues. The germline V gene has CDR1 LNHNV and CDR2 YYDKDF (reference sequence). The full variable domain, its missing parts supplied by reference TRBV15 and TRBJ1-5, is DAMVIQNPRYQVTQFGKPVTLSCSQTLNHNVMYWYQQKSSQAPKLLFHYYDKDFNNEADTPDNFQSRRPNTSFCFLDIRSPGLGDTAMYLCATSSGQSNQPQHFGDGTRLSIL.